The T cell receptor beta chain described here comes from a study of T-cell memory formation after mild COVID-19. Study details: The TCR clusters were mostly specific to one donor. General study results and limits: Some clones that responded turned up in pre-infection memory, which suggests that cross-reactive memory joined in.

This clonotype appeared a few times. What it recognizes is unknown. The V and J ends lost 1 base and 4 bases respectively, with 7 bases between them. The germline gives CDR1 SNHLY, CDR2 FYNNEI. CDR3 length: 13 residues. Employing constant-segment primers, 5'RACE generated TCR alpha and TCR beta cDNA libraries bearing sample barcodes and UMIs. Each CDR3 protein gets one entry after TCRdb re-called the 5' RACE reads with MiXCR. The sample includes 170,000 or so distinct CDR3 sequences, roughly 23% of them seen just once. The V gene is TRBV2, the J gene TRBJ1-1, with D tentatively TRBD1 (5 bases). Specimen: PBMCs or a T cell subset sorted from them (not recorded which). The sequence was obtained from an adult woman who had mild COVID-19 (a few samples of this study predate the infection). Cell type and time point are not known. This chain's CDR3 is CASSEGGGTEAFF. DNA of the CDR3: TGTGCCAGCAGTGAAGGGGGCGGCACTGAAGCTTTCTTT.